These 18 T cell receptor beta chains were all obtained from the same sample, sequenced in a study of shared clonotypes between healthy human individuals. Here immunoSEQ multiplex PCR was the method, and the copy in TCRdb shows in-frame clones only, minus some. The data contain about a million clones, approximately 76% of them singletons. The sequencing sample was made of memory CD4+ T cells sorted from blood. Subset denoted: CD45RA-negative fraction. The receptor source for this set is a man between 18 and 29 years old in good health.

This chain connects TRBV4-3 to TRBJ2-7, with D hard to call. The CDR3 is made up of 14 amino acids. Trimming left V 4 bases short and J 6 bases short, with 16 bases between. The germline CDR1 and CDR2 sequences are LGHNA and YSLEER. DNA of the CDR3: TGCGCCAGCAGCCCTGGGGTTGTTAACTTCGAGCAGTACTTC. Residues: CASSPGVVNFEQYF.

The genes are TRBV5-1 and TRBJ2-2; the D is unclear. V lost 6 bases to trimming and J lost 2 bases, with 11 bases between them. The germline V gene encodes CDR1 SGHRS and CDR2 YFSETQ. This CDR3 is 14 amino acids long. Here the CDR3 reads CASILDTNTGELFF. CDR3 nucleotide sequence: TGCGCCAGCATCCTAGACACTAACACCGGGGAGCTGTTTTTT.

There are a few counts of this clone. The same CDR3 arises from other DNA sequences in this sample as well. The rearrangement uses TRBV7-2 and TRBJ2-3; D gene ambiguous. Trimming removed 5 bases from V and 6 bases from J, with 12 bases in between. CDR1 is SGHTA and CDR2 is FQGNSA in the germline V gene. CDR3 length: 13 residues. The CDR3 region is CASSPGQADTQYF. Here the CDR3 DNA reads TGTGCCAGCAGCCCTGGGCAGGCCGATACGCAGTATTTT. Full variable domain (missing parts from reference TRBV7-2 and TRBJ2-3): GAGVSQSPSNKVTEKGKDVELRCDPISGHTALYWYRQSLGQGLEFLIYFQGNSAPDKSGLPSDRFSAERTGGSVSTLTIQRTQQEDSAVYLCASSPGQADTQYFGPGTRLTVL.

The gene calls are TRBV11-2 and TRBJ1-5; unclear D gene. The CDR3 covers 14 residues. V shed 6 bases and J shed 4 bases, with 13 bases lying between them. Germline V lookup: CDR1 SGHAT, CDR2 FQNNGV. CDR3 loop: CASSQTGGNQPQHF. CDR3 DNA sequence: TGTGCCAGCAGTCAAACTGGAGGGAATCAGCCCCAGCATTTT.

The J gene is TRBJ2-1, the V gene TRBV5-1; 8 bases fit TRBD2. The CDR3 contains 13 residues. J lost 9 bases, V lost 2 bases, and 4 bases had no gene match. Germline CDR1 SGHRS, CDR2 YFSETQ. As DNA, the CDR3 is TGCGCCAGCAGCTTTCAGCGGGAGTCTGAGCAGTTCTTC. Encoded protein: CASSFQRESEQFF. Full variable domain (missing parts from reference TRBV5-1 and TRBJ2-1): KAGVTQTPRYLIKTRGQQVTLSCSPISGHRSVSWYQQTPGQGLQFLFEYFSETQRNKGNFPGRFSGRQFSNSRSEMNVSTLELGDSALYLCASSFQRESEQFFGPGTRLTVL.

The chain recombines TRBV5-1 with TRBJ2-7; no clear D gene. CDR3 length: 14 amino acids. Trimming removed 4 bases at V and 1 base at J, with 12 bases between. Germline-derived CDR1 and CDR2 are SGHRS and YFSETQ. The CDR3 is CASSGSGRSYEQYF. CDR3 nucleotides: TGCGCCAGCAGCGGCTCGGGCCGTTCCTACGAGCAGTACTTC.

This chain uses TRBV7-2 with TRBJ1-5, with 7 bases aligning to TRBD1. V dropped 5 bases and J dropped 2; count of bases not matched to a gene: 6. This CDR3 region has 15 residues. Germline lookup yields CDR1 SGHTA and CDR2 FQGNSA. DNA for the CDR3: TGTGCCAGCAGCCAAGACAGGGAAGGCAATCAGCCCCAGCATTTT. It codes for CASSQDREGNQPQHF.

This chain links TRBV19 with TRBJ2-7, with D possibly TRBD1 on 5 matching bases. Between the trimmed V and J ends, which lost 4 bases and 6 bases, there was a span of 19 bases. Germline values: CDR1 LNHDA, CDR2 SQIVND (reference sequence). The CDR3 has 15 amino acids. The chain's CDR3 is CASSTAARAVGEQYF. In DNA form, the CDR3 reads TGTGCCAGTAGTACAGCCGCCAGGGCGGTTGGCGAGCAGTACTTC.

In the case of this clone: This sample also contains other DNA sequences that code for the same CDR3. The rearrangement uses TRBV6-5 and TRBJ1-1, with D possibly TRBD1 on 6 matching bases. V lost 2 bases to trimming and J lost 4 bases, with 8 bases between them. CDR3 length: 13 amino acids. CDR1 MNHEY and CDR2 SVGAGI come from the germline V gene. DNA of the CDR3: TGTGCCAGCAGTTACGGGGGGGCCACTGAAGCTTTCTTT. This codes for CASSYGGATEAFF.

This clone was recorded a few times. The chain recombines TRBV19 with TRBJ2-5, with TRBD1 identical over 7 bases. CDR1 and CDR2 from the germline V gene are LNHDA and SQIVND (reference sequence). The trim removed 6 bases at V and 2 bases at J, leaving 9 bases unmatched. CDR3 length equals 15 residues. CDR3 loop: CASRLGQLAQETQYF. For the CDR3, the DNA is TGTGCCAGTAGGTTGGGACAGTTGGCACAAGAGACCCAGTACTTC.

This clone was detected a few times. The chain carries TRBV5-1 and TRBJ2-2, with TRBD2 matching 11 bases. CDR3 length equals 17 residues. CDR1 and CDR2 from the germline V gene are SGHRS and YFSETQ. Trimming at V came to 0 bases and at J to 2 bases, leaving 3 bases not matched to a gene. The CDR3 spells CASSLATSGANTGELFF. CDR3 nucleotide sequence: TGCGCCAGCAGCTTGGCGACTAGCGGGGCAAACACCGGGGAGCTGTTTTTT.

In DNA, the CDR3 is TGTGCCAGCAGCGTAGATGAGGGTACGAACTATGGCTACACCTTC. It is translated as CASSVDEGTNYGYTF. V gene TRBV9 combines with J gene TRBJ1-2, with D uncertain. CDR3 length: 15 residues. Trimming removed 0 bases from V and 2 bases from J, with 11 bases in between. Germline V CDR1 and CDR2: SGDLS, YYNGEE.

The CDR3 sequence: CASSLEGGAFF. CDR3 coding DNA: TGCGCCAGCAGCTTGGAAGGTGGCGCTTTCTTT. This chain links TRBV5-1 with TRBJ1-1; D not resolved. Germline V gene data show CDR1 as SGHRS and CDR2 as YFSETQ. This CDR3 is built from 11 residues. V was trimmed by 0 bases and J by 11 bases, leaving 8 bases between them.

This clone was found a few times. The same CDR3 can be traced to other DNA sequences in this sample. This chain uses TRBV19 with TRBJ2-2; a weak D match, TRBD2 (6 bases). There are 13 residues in the CDR3. The germline V and J ends were trimmed by 8 bases and 3 bases, with 10 bases remaining between them. Germline V lookup: CDR1 LNHDA, CDR2 SQIVND (reference sequence). CDR3 DNA sequence: TGTGCCAGTCGGGGGTTGGACACCGGGGAGCTGTTTTTT. It encodes CASRGLDTGELFF.

The chain couples TRBV14 to TRBJ2-5; TRBD2 matches 11 bases. V lost 4 bases, J lost 5 bases, and 12 bases stayed unmatched. Per the germline V gene, CDR1 is SGHDN and CDR2 is FVKESK. This CDR3 spans 17 amino acids. CDR3 nucleotides: TGTGCCAGCAGCCCCGCCCAAGGACTAGCGGGTAGGGAGACCCAGTACTTC. It codes for CASSPAQGLAGRETQYF.

The V and J genes are TRBV27 and TRBJ2-5; 10 bases are shared with TRBD2. CDR3 length: 15 amino acids. V trimming: 3 bases; J trimming: 2 bases; junction bases outside the gene matches: 3. Germline CDR1 reads MNHEY; CDR2 reads SMNVEV (reference sequence). The CDR3 protein is CASSFLAGAQETQYF. The DNA of the CDR3 is TGTGCCAGCAGTTTTCTAGCGGGGGCGCAAGAGACCCAGTACTTC.

The chain joins TRBV28 to TRBJ1-1; tentative D call: TRBD1 (6 bases). The CDR3 has 14 amino acids. Germline V gene data show CDR1 as MDHEN and CDR2 as SYDVKM. V dropped 2 bases and J dropped 6 bases, with 13 bases sitting between them. CDR3 coding DNA: TGTGCCAGCAGTTTAGCCGTAGGGGGGGCTGAAGCTTTCTTT. Translation: CASSLAVGGAEAFF.

This clone came up a few times. This chain joins TRBV2 and TRBJ2-2; possible D gene TRBD1, 6 bases. The CDR3 is 15 residues long. Trimming stripped 3 bases from V and 2 bases from J, with 10 bases between. Germline CDR1 reads SNHLY; CDR2 reads FYNNEI. Written as DNA, the CDR3 is TGTGCCAGCAGTGACTCCAGGGGAAACACCGGGGAGCTGTTTTTT. Translating it yields CASSDSRGNTGELFF.